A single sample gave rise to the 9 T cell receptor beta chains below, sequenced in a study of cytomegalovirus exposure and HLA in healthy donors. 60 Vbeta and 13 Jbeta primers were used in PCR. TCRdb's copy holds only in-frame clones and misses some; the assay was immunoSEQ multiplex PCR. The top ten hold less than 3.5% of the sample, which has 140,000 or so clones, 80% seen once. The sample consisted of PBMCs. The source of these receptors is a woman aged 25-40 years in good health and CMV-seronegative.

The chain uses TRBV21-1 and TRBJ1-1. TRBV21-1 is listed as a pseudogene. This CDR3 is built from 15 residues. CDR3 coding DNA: TGTGCCAGCCGGCTAAAGGCGGGGATGAACACTGAAGCTTTCTTT. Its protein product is CASRLKAGMNTEAFF.

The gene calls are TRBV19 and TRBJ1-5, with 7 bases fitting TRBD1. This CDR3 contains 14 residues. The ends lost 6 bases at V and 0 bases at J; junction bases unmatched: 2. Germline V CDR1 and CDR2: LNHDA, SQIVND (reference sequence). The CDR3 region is CASSGTVSNQPQHF. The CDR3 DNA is TGTGCCAGTAGCGGGACAGTTAGCAATCAGCCCCAGCATTTT.

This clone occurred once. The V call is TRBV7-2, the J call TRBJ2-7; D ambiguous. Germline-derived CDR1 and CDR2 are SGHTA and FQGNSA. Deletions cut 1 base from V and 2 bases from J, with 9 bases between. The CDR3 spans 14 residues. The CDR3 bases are TGTGCCAGCAGCTTAGACGCCCTACCCTACGAGCAGTACTTC. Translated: CASSLDALPYEQYF.

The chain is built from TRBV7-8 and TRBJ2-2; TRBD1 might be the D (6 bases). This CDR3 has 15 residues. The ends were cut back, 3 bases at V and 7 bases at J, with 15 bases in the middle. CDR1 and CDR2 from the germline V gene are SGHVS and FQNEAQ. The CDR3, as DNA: TGTGCCAGCAGCTTCTTAAGACAGGTCCACGGGGAGCTGTTTTTT. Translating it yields CASSFLRQVHGELFF. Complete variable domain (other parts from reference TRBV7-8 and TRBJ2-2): GAGVSQSPRYKVAKRGQDVALRCDPISGHVSLFWYQQALGQGPEFLTYFQNEAQLDKSGLPSDRFFAERPEGSVSTLKIQRTQQEDSAVYLCASSFLRQVHGELFFGEGSRLTVL.

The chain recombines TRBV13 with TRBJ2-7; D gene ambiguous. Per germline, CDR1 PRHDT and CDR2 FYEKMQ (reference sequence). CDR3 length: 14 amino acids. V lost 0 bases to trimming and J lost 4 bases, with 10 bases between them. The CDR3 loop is CASSLGQLSYEQYF. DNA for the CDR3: TGTGCCAGCAGCTTAGGGCAGTTATCGTACGAGCAGTACTTC.

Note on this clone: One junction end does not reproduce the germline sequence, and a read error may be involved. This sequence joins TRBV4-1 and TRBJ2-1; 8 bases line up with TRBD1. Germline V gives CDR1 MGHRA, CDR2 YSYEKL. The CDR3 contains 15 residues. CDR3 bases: TGCGCCAGCAGTCAAGGGGACAGGCCTTACAATGAGCAGTTCTTC. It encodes CASSQGDRPYNEQFF.

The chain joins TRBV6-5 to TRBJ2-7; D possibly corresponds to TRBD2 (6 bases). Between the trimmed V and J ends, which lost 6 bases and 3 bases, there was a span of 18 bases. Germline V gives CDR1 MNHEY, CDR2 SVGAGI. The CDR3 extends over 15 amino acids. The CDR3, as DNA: TGTGCCAGCAGCCGGGACCGCGGCGGGGACTACGAGCAGTACTTC. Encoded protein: CASSRDRGGDYEQYF.

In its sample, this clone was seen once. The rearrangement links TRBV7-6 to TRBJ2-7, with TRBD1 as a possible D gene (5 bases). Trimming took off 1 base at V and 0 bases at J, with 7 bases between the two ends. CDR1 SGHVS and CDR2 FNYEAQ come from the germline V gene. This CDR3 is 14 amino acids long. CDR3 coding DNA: TGTGCCAGCAGCTTAGGACAGAGCTCCTACGAGCAGTACTTC. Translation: CASSLGQSSYEQYF. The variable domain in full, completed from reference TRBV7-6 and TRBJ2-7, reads GAGVSQSPRYKVTKRGQDVALRCDPISGHVSLYWYRQALGQGPEFLTYFNYEAQQDKSGLPNDRFSAERPEGSISTLTIQRTEQRDSAMYRCASSLGQSSYEQYFGPGTRLTVT.

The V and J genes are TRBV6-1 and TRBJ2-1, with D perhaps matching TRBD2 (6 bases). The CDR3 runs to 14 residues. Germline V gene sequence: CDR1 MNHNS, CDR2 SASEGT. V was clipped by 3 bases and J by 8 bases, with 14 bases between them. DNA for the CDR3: TGTGCCAGCAGTGATTTGGGGGGTAGGGATGAGCAGTTCTTC. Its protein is CASSDLGGRDEQFF.